This TCR beta chain was captured by sequencing in a study of blood T cell repertoires in COVID-19. Study-wide context: Some COVID-19 samples were acute and others convalescent; all came from the United States, Italy and Spain. The analysed material was cDNA or gDNA that came from T cells, B-cell-depleted T cells, or PBMCs.

The germline gives CDR1 SQVTM, CDR2 ANQGSEA. Trimming took 8 bases from V and 3 from J, leaving 7 bases between them. The CDR3 covers 10 residues. How the authors handled the data: The assay estimated nucleated cells by amplifying reference gene primers. Clones were read by immunoSEQ multiplex PCR, and TCRdb kept only the in-frame ones, dropping some. D and trimming were read from the DNA, whereas the V and J calls and clone size are those reported in that table. The table shows about 140,000 clones, with about four fifths occurring only once. V usage is TRBV29-1 and J usage is TRBJ2-5; D uncertain. The receptor's source is a woman over 75 in a cohort sampled during active or convalescent COVID-19. Source material: peripheral blood. The CDR3 DNA reads as TGCAGCACAGTGAAAGAGACCCAGTACTTC. It specifies CSTVKETQYF. Supplemented by reference TRBV29-1 and TRBJ2-5, the full variable domain reads SAVISQKPSRDICQRGTSLTIQCQVDSQVTMMFWYRQQPGQSLTLIATANQGSEATYESGFVIDKFPISRPNLTFSTLTVSNMSPEDSSIYLCSTVKETQYFGPGTRLLVL.